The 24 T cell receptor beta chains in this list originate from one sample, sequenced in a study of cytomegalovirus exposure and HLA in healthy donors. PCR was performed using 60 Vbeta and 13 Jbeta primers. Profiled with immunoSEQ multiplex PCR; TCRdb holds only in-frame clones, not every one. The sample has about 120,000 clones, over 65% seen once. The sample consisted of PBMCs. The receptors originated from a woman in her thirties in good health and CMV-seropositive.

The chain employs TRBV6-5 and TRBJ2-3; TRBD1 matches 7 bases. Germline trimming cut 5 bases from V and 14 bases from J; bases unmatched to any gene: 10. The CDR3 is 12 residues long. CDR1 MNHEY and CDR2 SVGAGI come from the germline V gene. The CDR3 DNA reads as TGTGCCAGCAGTCTCAACAGGGGCCCTAGGTATTTT. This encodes CASSLNRGPRYF.

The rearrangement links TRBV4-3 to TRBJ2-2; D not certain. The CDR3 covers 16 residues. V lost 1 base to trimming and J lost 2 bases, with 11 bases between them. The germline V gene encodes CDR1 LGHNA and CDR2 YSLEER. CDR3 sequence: CASSQGRGANTGELFF. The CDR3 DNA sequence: TGCGCCAGCAGCCAAGGTCGCGGAGCCAACACCGGGGAGCTGTTTTTT.

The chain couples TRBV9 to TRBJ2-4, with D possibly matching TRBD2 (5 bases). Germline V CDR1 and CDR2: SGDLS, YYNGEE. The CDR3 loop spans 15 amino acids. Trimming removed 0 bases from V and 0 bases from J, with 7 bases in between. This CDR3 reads CASSVEGVAKNIQYF. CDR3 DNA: TGTGCCAGCAGCGTAGAGGGAGTAGCCAAAAACATTCAGTACTTC.

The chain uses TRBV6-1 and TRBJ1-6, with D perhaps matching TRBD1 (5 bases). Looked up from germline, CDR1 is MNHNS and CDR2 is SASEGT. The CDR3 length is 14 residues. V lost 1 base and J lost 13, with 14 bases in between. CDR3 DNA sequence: TGTGCCAGCAGTGAAGTGGCAGGCCGGGGGCCCCTCCACTTT. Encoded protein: CASSEVAGRGPLHF.

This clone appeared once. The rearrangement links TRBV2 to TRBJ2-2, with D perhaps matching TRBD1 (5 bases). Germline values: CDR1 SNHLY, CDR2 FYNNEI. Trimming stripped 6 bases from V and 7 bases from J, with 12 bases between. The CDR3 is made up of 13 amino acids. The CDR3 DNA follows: TGTGCCAGCAGCCCAGGGTGGGACGGGGAGCTGTTTTTT. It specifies CASSPGWDGELFF.

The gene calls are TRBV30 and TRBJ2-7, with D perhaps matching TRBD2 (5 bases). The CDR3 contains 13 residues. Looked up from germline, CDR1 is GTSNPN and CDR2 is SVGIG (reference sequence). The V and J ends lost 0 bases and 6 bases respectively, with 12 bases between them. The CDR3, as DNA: TGTGCCTGGAGTGTGTCTTCTGCGGGCGAGCAGTACTTC. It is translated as CAWSVSSAGEQYF.

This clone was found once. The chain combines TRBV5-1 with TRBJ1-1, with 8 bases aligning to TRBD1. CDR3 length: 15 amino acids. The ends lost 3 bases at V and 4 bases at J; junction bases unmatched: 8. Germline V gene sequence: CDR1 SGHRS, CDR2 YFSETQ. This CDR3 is CASSYSGTGVTEAFF. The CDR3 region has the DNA TGCGCCAGCAGCTACTCCGGGACAGGAGTCACTGAAGCTTTCTTT.

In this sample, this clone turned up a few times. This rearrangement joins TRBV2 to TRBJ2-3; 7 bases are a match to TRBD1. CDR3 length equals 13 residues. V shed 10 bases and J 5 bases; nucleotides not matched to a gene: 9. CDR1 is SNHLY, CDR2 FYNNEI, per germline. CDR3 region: CAMGTAPGDTQYF. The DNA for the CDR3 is TGTGCCATGGGGACAGCCCCGGGAGATACGCAGTATTTT. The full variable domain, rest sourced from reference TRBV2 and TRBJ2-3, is EPEVTQTPSHQVTQMGQEVILRCVPISNHLYFYWYRQILGQKVEFLVSFYNNEISEKSEIFDDQFSVERPDGSNFTLKIRSTKLEDSAMYFCAMGTAPGDTQYFGPGTRLTVL.

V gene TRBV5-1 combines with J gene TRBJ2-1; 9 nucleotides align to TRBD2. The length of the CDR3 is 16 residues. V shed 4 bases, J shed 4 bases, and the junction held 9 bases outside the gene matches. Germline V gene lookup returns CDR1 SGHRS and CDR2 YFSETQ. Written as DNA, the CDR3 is TGCGCCAGCAGCCTGGAGGGACTAGCTACGTACAATGAGCAGTTCTTC. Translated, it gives CASSLEGLATYNEQFF.

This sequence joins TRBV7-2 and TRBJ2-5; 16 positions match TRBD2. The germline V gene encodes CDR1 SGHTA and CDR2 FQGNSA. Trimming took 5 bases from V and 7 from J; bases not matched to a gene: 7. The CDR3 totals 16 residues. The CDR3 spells CASSRGTSGGGGTQYF. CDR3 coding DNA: TGTGCCAGCAGCCGAGGGACTAGCGGGGGGGGTGGGACCCAGTACTTC.

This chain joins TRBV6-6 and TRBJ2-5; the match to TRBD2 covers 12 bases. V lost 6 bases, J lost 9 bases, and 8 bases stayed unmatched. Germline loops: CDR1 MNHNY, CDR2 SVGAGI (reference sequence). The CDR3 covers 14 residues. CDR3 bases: TGTGCCAGCAGGCGCGAGACTAGCGGGGGCTCCCAGTACTTC. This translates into CASRRETSGGSQYF.

CDR3 protein: CASSLDRGTSPYNEQFF. CDR3 DNA: TGTGCCAGCAGCTTAGATCGGGGGACTAGCCCCTACAATGAGCAGTTCTTC. This sequence joins TRBV11-2 and TRBJ2-1; 9 bases map to TRBD2. Germline V gene data show CDR1 as SGHAT and CDR2 as FQNNGV. Trimming took 0 bases from V and 2 from J; bases not matched to a gene: 5. CDR3 length: 17 residues.

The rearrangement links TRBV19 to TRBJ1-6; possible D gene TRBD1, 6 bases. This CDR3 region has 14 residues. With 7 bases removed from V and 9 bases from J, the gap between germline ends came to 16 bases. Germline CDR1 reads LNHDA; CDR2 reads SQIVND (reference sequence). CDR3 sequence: CASTRGGRVSPLHF. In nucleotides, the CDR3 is TGTGCCAGTACCCGGGGGGGCAGGGTTTCACCCCTCCACTTT.

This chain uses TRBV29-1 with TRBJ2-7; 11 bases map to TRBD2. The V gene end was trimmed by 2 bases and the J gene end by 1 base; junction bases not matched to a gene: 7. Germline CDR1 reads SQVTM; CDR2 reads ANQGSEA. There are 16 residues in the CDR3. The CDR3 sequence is CSVEPRLAGKSYEQYF. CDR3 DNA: TGCAGCGTTGAACCTCGACTAGCGGGGAAGTCCTACGAGCAGTACTTC.

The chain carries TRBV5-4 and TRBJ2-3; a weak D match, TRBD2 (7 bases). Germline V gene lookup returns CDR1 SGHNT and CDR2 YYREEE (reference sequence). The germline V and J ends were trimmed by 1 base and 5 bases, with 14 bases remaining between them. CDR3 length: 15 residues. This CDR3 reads CASSLTAGAGDTQYF. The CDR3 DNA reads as TGTGCCAGCAGCTTGACGGCGGGGGCGGGAGATACGCAGTATTTT.

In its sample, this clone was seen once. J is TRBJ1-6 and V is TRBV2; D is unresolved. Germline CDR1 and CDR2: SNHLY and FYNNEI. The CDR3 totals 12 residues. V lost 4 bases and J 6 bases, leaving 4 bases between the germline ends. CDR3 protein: CASSVSNSPLHF. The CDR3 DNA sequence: TGTGCCAGCAGTGTGAGTAATTCACCCCTCCACTTT.

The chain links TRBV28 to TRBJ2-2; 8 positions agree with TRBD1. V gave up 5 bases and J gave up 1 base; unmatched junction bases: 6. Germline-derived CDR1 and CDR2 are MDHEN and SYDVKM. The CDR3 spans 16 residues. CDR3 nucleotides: TGTGCCAGCAGTACTACCGGGACAGGGAACACCGGGGAGCTGTTTTTT. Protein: CASSTTGTGNTGELFF.

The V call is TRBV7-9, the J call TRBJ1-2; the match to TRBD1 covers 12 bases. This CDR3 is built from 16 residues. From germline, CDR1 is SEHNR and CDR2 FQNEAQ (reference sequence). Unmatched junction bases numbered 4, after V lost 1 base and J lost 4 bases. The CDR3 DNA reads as TGTGCCAGCAGCTTAGGGGGACAGGGGGCAAGCTATGGCTACACCTTC. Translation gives CASSLGGQGASYGYTF.

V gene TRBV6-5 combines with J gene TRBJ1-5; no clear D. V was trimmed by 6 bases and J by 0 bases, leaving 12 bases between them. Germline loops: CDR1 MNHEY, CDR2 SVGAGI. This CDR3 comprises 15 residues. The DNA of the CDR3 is TGTGCCAGCAGGAGACATACAAATAGCAATCAGCCCCAGCATTTT. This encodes CASRRHTNSNQPQHF.

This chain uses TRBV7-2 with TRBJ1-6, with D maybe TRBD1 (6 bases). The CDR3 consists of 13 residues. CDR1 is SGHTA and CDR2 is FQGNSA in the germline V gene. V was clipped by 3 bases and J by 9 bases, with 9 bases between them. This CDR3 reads CASSFGGSSPLHF. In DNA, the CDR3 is TGTGCCAGCAGCTTTGGGGGCAGTTCACCCCTCCACTTT.

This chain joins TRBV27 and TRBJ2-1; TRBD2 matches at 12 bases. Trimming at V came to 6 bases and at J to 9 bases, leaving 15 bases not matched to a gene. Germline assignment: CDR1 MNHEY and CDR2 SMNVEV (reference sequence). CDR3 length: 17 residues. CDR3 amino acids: CASSITPPSGGASEQFF. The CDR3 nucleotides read TGTGCCAGCAGCATCACCCCTCCTAGCGGGGGGGCCTCTGAGCAGTTCTTC.

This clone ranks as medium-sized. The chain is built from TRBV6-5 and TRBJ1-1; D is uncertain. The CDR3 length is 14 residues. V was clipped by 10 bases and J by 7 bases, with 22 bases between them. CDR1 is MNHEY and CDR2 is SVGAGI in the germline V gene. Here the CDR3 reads CATQEEEYNLEAFF. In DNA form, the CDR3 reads TGTGCCACCCAAGAGGAGGAGTATAACCTTGAAGCTTTCTTT.

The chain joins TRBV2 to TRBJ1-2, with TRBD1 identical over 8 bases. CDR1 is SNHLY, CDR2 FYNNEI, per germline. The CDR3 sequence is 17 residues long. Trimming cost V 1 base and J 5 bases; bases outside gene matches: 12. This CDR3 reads CASSEGILRTGRYGYTF. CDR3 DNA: TGTGCCAGCAGTGAAGGAATTTTAAGGACAGGGCGATATGGCTACACCTTC.

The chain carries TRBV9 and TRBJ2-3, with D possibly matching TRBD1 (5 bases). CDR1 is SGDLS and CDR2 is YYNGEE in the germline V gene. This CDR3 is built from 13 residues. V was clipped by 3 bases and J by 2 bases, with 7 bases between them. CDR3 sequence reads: CASSEGSTDTQYF. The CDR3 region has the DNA TGTGCCAGCAGCGAGGGGTCCACAGATACGCAGTATTTT. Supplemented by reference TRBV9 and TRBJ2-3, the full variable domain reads DSGVTQTPKHLITATGQRVTLRCSPRSGDLSVYWYQQSLDQGLQFLIQYYNGEERAKGNILERFSAQQFPDLHSELNLSSLELGDSALYFCASSEGSTDTQYFGPGTRLTVL.